The sequence of this T cell receptor (beta chain) was determined in a study of beta chain features in type 1 diabetes (dated by TCRdb to 2016 to 2019). A note on the overall study: No differences in mean age, gender distribution, total cell number or subset yield were found between patients and healthy donors. Regulatory and stem cell-like memory subsets were isolated from only 8 patients and roughly eight healthy donors, whereas naive and central memory subsets came from all 28 donors. The study compared the TCRB repertoires of sorted circulating CD4+ T cell subsets in recently diagnosed type 1 diabetes patients with those in matched healthy donors. A total of 85 million to 140 million sorted cells were examined across all samples, and a strong correlation was observed between cell number per subset and RNA yield. Paper-wide results and their limitations: Naive, central memory and regulatory TCRB repertoires appeared to be more alike among patients than among healthy donors. Because cDNA rather than genomic DNA was sequenced, highly expressing activated cells could have been over-represented, although no difference in activation and CD3 levels was found between groups. Type 1 diabetes patients showed a moderate but significant shortening of TCRB CDR3 length in all four CD4+ subsets. Because small numbers of individuals were included in the HLA sub-analyses, any influence of HLA type on TCRB rearrangement was left unresolved. Patients with type 1 diabetes made fewer insertions and deleted more nucleotides at VDJ recombination sites, implying thymic rearrangement abnormalities. PCR might favor shorter templates, but patient and control samples were amplified and corrected together, so any skew would affect both groups equally.

The CDR3 spans 16 residues, from the cysteine through the phenylalanine. Just the 48-base CDR3 DNA is kept, in frame starting at base 1. Via the germline V gene, CDR1 is SNHLY and CDR2 FYNNEI. V is cut by 5 bases and J by 4 bases, and the space between the germline ends is 18 bases. The High Capacity cDNA Reverse Transcription Kit was used to reverse transcribe all of the isolated RNA, meaning that expressed TCRB transcripts were what got sequenced. Survey-depth immunoSEQ sequencing was performed on stem cell-like memory T cell samples, with an average of around 930,000 total reads per sample. After sorted cells were lysed in RLT buffer, RNA was extracted with DNase-treated RNeasy Micro or Mini kits, with the choice depending on cell number. Each cell subset was processed on its own to prevent cross-contamination, while patient and healthy donor samples were processed together. TCRB sequences were amplified from cDNA with the immunoSEQ multiplex PCR, producing 87-bp fragments spanning the CDR3 region. Sequencing of the amplicons was performed on the Illumina HiSeq platform. Turning to the authors' computational methods: PCR bias was computationally corrected using synthetic template baselines, reads within Hamming distance 2 were collapsed, and singletons that could not be merged were discarded. By aligning reads against IMGT, V, D and J genes, CDR3 length, and insertions or deletions at six rearrangement sites were assigned. Within each subset, clonotype counts were normalized to the number of sorted cells before true diversity and Gini coefficients were calculated with the tcR R package. The overlap coefficient, calculated on TCRB nucleotide sequences, was used to quantify repertoire sharing. Held by TCRdb, this immuneACCESS table contains in-frame sequences only and omits some clones. Under half of the omission traces to an unresolved V gene where checked; the cause of the rest is unknown. V and J calls and clone size are copied from that table; D and trimming were computed from the DNA. The sample records tens of thousands of clones, approximately 51% of which are singletons. The ten largest account for about 0.24% of the sample.

As concerns this clone: Its binding antigen is unknown. Per-nucleotide qualities are absent, and no much larger clonotype sits a single base away.

A single peripheral blood draw of around 0.11 L on average was collected from each donor into heparinised tubes. Naive, central memory, regulatory and stem cell-like memory CD4+ T cells were sorted on a BD FACSAria II using a panel including CD45RO, CCR7, CD25, CD127, CD95 and CD27. A purity above 95% was achieved for all sorted populations. PBMCs were separated immediately by Lymphoprep density gradient centrifugation and were stained directly, without being cultured. So that batch effects would be minimized, each experiment stained and sorted samples in pairs, pairing one healthy donor with one patient.

The specimen sequenced was stem cell memory CD4+ T cells from blood. The cell subset or site label, as the study defines it: stem cell-like memory CD4+ T cells. The rearrangement joined TRBV2 to TRBJ2-1; matching of 6 bases hints at TRBD1 as the D gene. This TCR derives from a woman in her thirties in good health. The CDR3 has the sequence CASSKQGAGLYNEQFF. The nucleotide sequence is given as TGTGCCAGCAGTAAACAGGGAGCCGGCCTTTACAATGAGCAGTTCTTC.